The 18 T cell receptor beta chains listed next were all sequenced from one sample in a study of Ad26.COV2.S vaccination and SARS-CoV-2 variants. Sequencing was performed with immunoSEQ multiplex PCR; in TCRdb, only in-frame clones are kept and a portion is missing. This sample yields about 400,000 clones, of which about four fifths are seen a single time; about 7.4% belongs to the top ten. Treatment meaning: 15 to 20 received Ad26.COV2.S at low or high dose, single or two shots; about five received placebo; per-sample allocation not given. On day 63 after the first injection, vaccine and placebo recipients gave samples. The sequenced sample was peripheral blood, obtained in a trial of Ad26.COV2.S vaccine versus placebo. Receptors originate from a person between 18 and 65 years old who received the Ad26.COV2.S COVID-19 vaccine or a placebo.

This clone was seen once. The rearrangement uses TRBV13 and TRBJ1-3; TRBD1 matches 8 bases. CDR1 is PRHDT and CDR2 is FYEKMQ in the germline V gene (reference sequence). The CDR3 contains 14 residues. With V trimmed by 5 bases and J by 4 bases, 4 bases remained unmatched. As DNA, the CDR3 is TGTGCCAGCAGCGCTCGGGACAGGGGAAACACCATATATTTT. Translating gives CASSARDRGNTIYF.

The chain is built from TRBV3-1 (or the pseudogene TRBV3-2) and TRBJ1-5; no clear D gene. There are 13 residues in the CDR3. Trimming pared 4 bases from V and 4 bases from J, leaving 8 bases between. Germline CDR1 is LGHDT and CDR2 is YNNKEL (reference sequence). CDR3 nucleotide sequence: TGTGCCAGCAGCCGAGTACCGAATCAGCCCCAGCATTTT. Translating gives CASSRVPNQPQHF.

This chain joins TRBV29-1 and TRBJ2-5; the match to TRBD1 covers 10 bases. Germline CDR1 is SQVTM and CDR2 is ANQGSEA. The CDR3 totals 14 residues. The trim removed 6 bases at V and 7 bases at J, leaving 11 bases unmatched. For the CDR3, the DNA is TGCAGCGTCCGGACAGGGGGGGACGGCGGGACCCAGTACTTC. Its protein product is CSVRTGGDGGTQYF.

The V and J genes are TRBV5-1 and TRBJ1-5, with D maybe TRBD1 (6 bases). From germline, CDR1 is SGHRS and CDR2 YFSETQ. The germline V and J ends were trimmed by 1 base and 3 bases, with 11 bases remaining between them. The CDR3 covers 15 residues. CDR3: CASSLQAGANQPQHF. The CDR3 DNA is TGCGCCAGCAGCTTGCAGGCAGGGGCCAATCAGCCCCAGCATTTT.

This clone was seen just once. CDR3: CASSQGTSGVETQYF. CDR3 bases: TGTGCCAGCAGCCAAGGTACTAGCGGGGTAGAGACCCAGTACTTC. V is TRBV3-1 (or the pseudogene TRBV3-2) and J is TRBJ2-5; 10 nucleotides line up with TRBD2. The J segment lost 4 bases and the V segment lost 1 base, leaving 3 bases of the junction unmatched. The germline gives CDR1 LGHDT, CDR2 YNNKEL (reference sequence). This CDR3 has 15 amino acids.

The rearrangement uses TRBV9 and TRBJ2-7, with TRBD1 identical over 7 bases. The CDR3 has 15 residues. From germline, CDR1 is SGDLS and CDR2 YYNGEE. Losses at the gene ends were 0 bases for V and 2 bases for J; bases not matched to a gene: 5. As DNA, the CDR3 is TGTGCCAGCAGCGTAGGGATGGGACAGACCTACGAGCAGTACTTC. It specifies CASSVGMGQTYEQYF.

The DNA for the CDR3 is TGTGCCAGCAGCTTTGAAGCGGGGGGCGCTGAGCAGTTCTTC. Its translation: CASSFEAGGAEQFF. The J gene is TRBJ2-1, the V gene TRBV5-4, with 9 bases lining up with TRBD2. The CDR3 runs 14 residues. The germline V gene has CDR1 SGHNT and CDR2 YYREEE (reference sequence). Trimming took 2 bases from V and 9 from J; bases not matched to a gene: 6.

The rearrangement uses TRBV19 and TRBJ1-5; a possible D gene is TRBD1 (5 bases). V lost 1 base to trimming and J lost 6 bases, with 16 bases between them. Germline lookup yields CDR1 LNHDA and CDR2 SQIVND (reference sequence). The CDR3 spans 16 residues. Written as DNA, the CDR3 is TGTGCCAGTAGTATAGGGGCGGAACCAGGGCGTCAGCCCCAGCATTTT. Translating gives CASSIGAEPGRQPQHF.

V gene TRBV14 combines with J gene TRBJ1-2, with a weak D call TRBD1 (6 bases). V was cut by 1 base and J by 8 bases, with 17 bases left in between. CDR1 is SGHDN, CDR2 FVKESK, per germline. CDR3 length equals 15 residues. CDR3 amino acids: CASSQAPDRLYGYTF. As DNA, the CDR3 is TGTGCCAGCAGCCAAGCCCCCGACAGGTTATACGGCTACACCTTC.

The J gene is TRBJ1-1, the V gene TRBV9; 10 bases line up with TRBD1. V was pared by 7 bases and J by 5 bases, with 5 bases of the junction left unmatched. Germline loops: CDR1 SGDLS, CDR2 YYNGEE. This CDR3 has 13 amino acids. CDR3 loop: CASGGQGKTEAFF. The CDR3 DNA follows: TGTGCCAGCGGGGGACAGGGGAAAACTGAAGCTTTCTTT.

To note about this clone: Other DNA sequences of this sample code for an identical CDR3. The chain links TRBV7-9 to TRBJ1-2; D is undetermined. Deletions cut 5 bases from V and 8 bases from J, with 12 bases between. This CDR3 region has 12 residues. CDR1 is SEHNR and CDR2 is FQNEAQ in the germline V gene (reference sequence). The CDR3 region is CASSPRGYGYTF. The DNA of the CDR3 is TGTGCCAGCAGCCCCCGCGGCTACGGCTACACCTTC. The whole variable domain, filled in from reference TRBV7-9 and TRBJ1-2, reads DTGVSQNPRHKITKRGQNVTFRCDPISEHNRLYWYRQTLGQGPEFLTYFQNEAQLEKSRLLSDRFSAERPKGSFSTLEIQRTEQGDSAMYLCASSPRGYGYTFGSGTRLTVV.

The chain is built from TRBV6-5 and TRBJ2-3; D possibly corresponds to TRBD1 (5 bases). Germline V gene data show CDR1 as MNHEY and CDR2 as SVGAGI. Trimming stripped 6 bases from V and 2 bases from J, with 12 bases between. This CDR3 is 14 amino acids long. The CDR3 reads CASRKTDNTDTQYF. Here the CDR3 DNA reads TGTGCCAGCAGAAAGACGGACAACACAGATACGCAGTATTTT.

V gene TRBV6-1 combines with J gene TRBJ1-1; 7 bases fit TRBD1. Germline assignment: CDR1 MNHNS and CDR2 SASEGT. CDR3 length equals 15 residues. V was pared by 4 bases and J by 2 bases, with 7 bases of the junction left unmatched. The CDR3 reads CASSGEDRANTEAFF. The CDR3 DNA reads as TGTGCCAGCAGTGGAGAAGACAGGGCCAACACTGAAGCTTTCTTT.

The chain employs TRBV7-8 and TRBJ1-1; possible D gene TRBD1, 5 bases. With 1 base removed from V and 3 bases from J, the gap between germline ends came to 9 bases. This CDR3 has 14 residues. Germline lookup yields CDR1 SGHVS and CDR2 FQNEAQ. The CDR3 region has the DNA TGTGCCAGCAGCTTAGGGAGGGGTTACACTGAAGCTTTCTTT. Protein sequence: CASSLGRGYTEAFF.

The genes are TRBV11-2 and TRBJ2-7; D gene unclear. Looked up from germline, CDR1 is SGHAT and CDR2 is FQNNGV. This CDR3 is built from 14 residues. V was shortened by 6 bases and J by 5 bases, with 17 bases between the two germline ends. The CDR3 region has the DNA TGTGCCAGCAGGTCCTCCGGGCCACCGGACGAGCAGTACTTC. It encodes CASRSSGPPDEQYF.

In this sample, this clone turned up once. The V gene is TRBV7-9, the J gene TRBJ1-4; no reliable D call. The CDR3 covers 15 residues. Germline assignment: CDR1 SEHNR and CDR2 FQNEAQ (reference sequence). Trimming removed 1 base from V and 11 bases from J, with 17 bases in between. CDR3 in DNA: TGTGCCAGCAGCTTAGGGGAAGCGACGGTCGGGAAACTGTTTTTT. This sequence encodes CASSLGEATVGKLFF. The full variable domain, with the rest looked up from reference TRBV7-9 and TRBJ1-4, is DTGVSQNPRHKITKRGQNVTFRCDPISEHNRLYWYRQTLGQGPEFLTYFQNEAQLEKSRLLSDRFSAERPKGSFSTLEIQRTEQGDSAMYLCASSLGEATVGKLFFGSGTQLSVL.

The chain combines TRBV7-3 with TRBJ2-3; the D is unclear. Trimming shortened V by 2 bases and J by 2 bases, and 14 bases separated the two germline ends. The CDR3 consists of 16 residues. Germline V CDR1 and CDR2: SGHTA, FQGTGA. The CDR3 region has the DNA TGTGCCAGCAGCTTACAAGCCCTCCCGCCCACAGATACGCAGTATTTT. Translation: CASSLQALPPTDTQYF. Full variable domain (rest looked up from reference TRBV7-3 and TRBJ2-3): GAGVSQTPSNKVTEKGKYVELRCDPISGHTALYWYRQSLGQGPEFLIYFQGTGAADDSGLPNDRFFAVRPEGSVSTLKIQRTERGDSAVYLCASSLQALPPTDTQYFGPGTRLTVL.

This clone was recorded only once. J is TRBJ2-7 and V is TRBV11-3; no firm D call. CDR3 length equals 13 residues. The V and J ends lost 6 bases and 1 base respectively, with 10 bases between them. Germline V CDR1 and CDR2: SGHNT, YENEEA. The CDR3 DNA is TGTGCCAGCAGTCCCCCTCGTTCCTACGAGCAGTACTTC. It encodes CASSPPRSYEQYF.